The 11 T cell receptor beta chains presented below share a single source sample, sequenced in a study of long-term antiretroviral therapy in people with HIV. A v3.0 immunoSEQ assay was performed at survey level. Sequenced by immunoSEQ multiplex PCR; TCRdb stores in-frame clones only, minus some. This sample has approximately 35,000 clones, with roughly 77% found just once. The material was unsorted PBMCs, obtained 1.9 years after starting antiretroviral therapy. Receptor source: a man younger than 30 with HIV.

The chain carries TRBV2 and TRBJ1-5; D is unresolved. Trimming cost V 6 bases and J 0 bases, with 12 bases left between them. CDR1 is SNHLY and CDR2 is FYNNEI in the germline V gene. This CDR3 is built from 15 residues. The DNA for the CDR3 is TGTGCCAGCAGACCCCGCGGTAATAGCAATCAGCCCCAGCATTTT. Its protein is CASRPRGNSNQPQHF.

The chain uses TRBV28 and TRBJ1-4, with 10 bases lining up with TRBD1. Unmatched junction bases numbered 7, after V lost 5 bases and J lost 7 bases. Germline-derived CDR1 and CDR2 are MDHEN and SYDVKM. This CDR3 is 15 amino acids long. The CDR3: CASSARQGAVEKLFF. The DNA for the CDR3 is TGTGCCAGCAGTGCCAGACAGGGGGCGGTTGAAAAACTGTTTTTT.

This clone was counted a single time. The chain is built from TRBV7-9 and TRBJ2-3; no firm D call. The CDR3 has 12 amino acids. CDR1 and CDR2 (germline): SEHNR, FQNEAQ (reference sequence). With 4 bases removed from V and 5 bases from J, the gap between germline ends came to 7 bases. CDR3 sequence (DNA): TGTGCCAGCAGCTATGTGATAGATACGCAGTATTTT. Translated: CASSYVIDTQYF. Together with reference TRBV7-9 and TRBJ2-3, the CDR3 gives the full variable domain: DTGVSQNPRHKITKRGQNVTFRCDPISEHNRLYWYRQTLGQGPEFLTYFQNEAQLEKSRLLSDRFSAERPKGSFSTLEIQRTEQGDSAMYLCASSYVIDTQYFGPGTRLTVL.

The chain is built from TRBV28 and TRBJ1-3, with 9 bases aligning to TRBD1. Germline trimming cut 8 bases from V and 4 bases from J; bases unmatched to any gene: 9. This CDR3 has 15 amino acids. CDR1 is MDHEN and CDR2 is SYDVKM in the germline V gene. CDR3 in DNA: TGTGCCAGCGCCACCCCCGGGACAGGGGGAAACACCATATATTTT. It translates to CASATPGTGGNTIYF.

This chain connects TRBV18 to TRBJ1-1, with TRBD1 matching 7 bases. This CDR3 contains 14 residues. From germline, CDR1 is KGHSH and CDR2 LQKENI. The trim removed 5 bases at V and 2 bases at J, leaving 5 bases unmatched. The CDR3 DNA follows: TGTGCCAGCTCAGTGGGACAGCCCAACACTGAAGCTTTCTTT. This sequence encodes CASSVGQPNTEAFF.

The chain couples TRBV5-1 to TRBJ1-6; a weak D match, TRBD1 (5 bases). This CDR3 is 15 amino acids long. Germline assignment: CDR1 SGHRS and CDR2 YFSETQ. The V end lost 4 bases, the J end lost 7 bases, and 15 bases lay between the germline ends. The CDR3 coding sequence is TGCGCCAGCAGCCCTGATGGGACTGGGAATTCACCCCTCCACTTT. It is translated as CASSPDGTGNSPLHF.

The chain uses TRBV5-1 and TRBJ2-6; possible D gene TRBD2, 6 bases. Per germline, CDR1 SGHRS and CDR2 YFSETQ. The CDR3 sequence is 15 residues long. Between the trimmed V and J ends, which lost 3 bases and 0 bases, there was a span of 7 bases. The CDR3 spells CASSWRASGANVLTF. CDR3 DNA: TGCGCCAGCAGCTGGAGGGCCTCTGGGGCCAACGTCCTGACTTTC.

V gene TRBV19 combines with J gene TRBJ1-2; D unresolved. The CDR3 has 10 amino acids. Deletions cut 2 bases from V and 8 bases from J, with 3 bases between. From germline, CDR1 is LNHDA and CDR2 SQIVND (reference sequence). The CDR3: CASSIRGYTF. The CDR3 region has the DNA TGTGCCAGTAGTATAAGGGGCTACACCTTC.

The chain recombines TRBV7-2 with TRBJ2-3, with 7 nucleotides matching TRBD2. V shed 3 bases and J 1 base; nucleotides not matched to a gene: 7. The CDR3 runs to 16 residues. CDR1 SGHTA and CDR2 FQGNSA come from the germline V gene. CDR3 sequence: CASSLGWGGGTDTQYF. CDR3 DNA sequence: TGTGCCAGCAGCTTGGGTTGGGGGGGAGGCACAGATACGCAGTATTTT.

The genes are TRBV6-5 and TRBJ2-7; TRBD2 agrees at 9 bases. CDR1 MNHEY and CDR2 SVGAGI come from the germline V gene. Trimming took 6 bases from V and 7 from J; bases not matched to a gene: 10. The CDR3 length is 14 residues. This CDR3 reads CASRPLAGPGEQYV. DNA of the CDR3: TGTGCCAGCAGGCCCCTAGCGGGGCCTGGTGAGCAGTACGTC.

The chain couples TRBV29-1 to TRBJ1-1; no definite D call. Trimming left V 3 bases short and J 9 bases short, with 17 bases between. CDR1 SQVTM and CDR2 ANQGSEA come from the germline V gene. The CDR3 spans 13 residues. The CDR3 loop is CSVEDRTGRKAFF. The CDR3 coding sequence is TGCAGCGTTGAGGACCGGACCGGGCGGAAAGCTTTCTTT.